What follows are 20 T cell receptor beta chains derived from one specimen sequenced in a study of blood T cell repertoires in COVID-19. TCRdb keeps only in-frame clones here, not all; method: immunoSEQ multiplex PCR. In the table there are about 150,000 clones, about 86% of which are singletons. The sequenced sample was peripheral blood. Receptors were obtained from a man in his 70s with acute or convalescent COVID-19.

The CDR3 DNA is TGCGCCAGCAGCGTCTCCGGGACTAGCGCAGATACGCAGTATTTT. Translation: CASSVSGTSADTQYF. This chain connects TRBV5-1 to TRBJ2-3, with 10 bases lining up with TRBD2. The CDR3 totals 15 residues. J gave up 4 bases and V 4 bases, and 6 bases lay outside the gene matches. CDR1 SGHRS and CDR2 YFSETQ come from the germline V gene. Drawing the rest from reference TRBV5-1 and TRBJ2-3, the complete variable domain is KAGVTQTPRYLIKTRGQQVTLSCSPISGHRSVSWYQQTPGQGLQFLFEYFSETQRNKGNFPGRFSGRQFSNSRSEMNVSTLELGDSALYLCASSVSGTSADTQYFGPGTRLTVL.

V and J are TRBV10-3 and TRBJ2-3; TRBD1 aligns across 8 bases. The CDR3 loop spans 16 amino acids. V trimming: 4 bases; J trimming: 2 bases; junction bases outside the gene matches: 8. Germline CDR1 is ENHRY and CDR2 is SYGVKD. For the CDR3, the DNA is TGTGCCATCAGTGCCTCCCCAGGGGGCTTCACAGATACGCAGTATTTT. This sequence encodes CAISASPGGFTDTQYF.

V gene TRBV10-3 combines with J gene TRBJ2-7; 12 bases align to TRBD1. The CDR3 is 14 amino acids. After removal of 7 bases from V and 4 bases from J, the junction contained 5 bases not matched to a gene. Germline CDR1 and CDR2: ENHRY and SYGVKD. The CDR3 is CAINPGQGAYEQYF. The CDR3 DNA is TGTGCCATCAATCCGGGACAGGGGGCTTACGAGCAGTACTTC.

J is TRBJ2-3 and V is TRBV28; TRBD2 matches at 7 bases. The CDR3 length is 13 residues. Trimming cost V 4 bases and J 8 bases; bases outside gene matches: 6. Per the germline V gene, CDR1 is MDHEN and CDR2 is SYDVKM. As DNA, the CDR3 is TGTGCCAGCAGTTCAACGGGACTACCTACGCAGTATTTT. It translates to CASSSTGLPTQYF. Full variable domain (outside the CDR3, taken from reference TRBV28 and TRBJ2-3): DVKVTQSSRYLVKRTGEKVFLECVQDMDHENMFWYRQDPGLGLRLIYFSYDVKMKEKGDIPEGYSVSREKKERFSLILESASTNQTSMYLCASSSTGLPTQYFGPGTRLTVL.

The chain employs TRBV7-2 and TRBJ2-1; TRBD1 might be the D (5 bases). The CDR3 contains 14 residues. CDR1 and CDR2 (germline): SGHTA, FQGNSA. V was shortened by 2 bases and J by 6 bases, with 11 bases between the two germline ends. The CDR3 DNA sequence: TGTGCCAGCAGCTTACAGGGATACGGCAATGAGCAGTTCTTC. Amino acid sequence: CASSLQGYGNEQFF. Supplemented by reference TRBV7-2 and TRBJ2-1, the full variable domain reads GAGVSQSPSNKVTEKGKDVELRCDPISGHTALYWYRQSLGQGLEFLIYFQGNSAPDKSGLPSDRFSAERTGGSVSTLTIQRTQQEDSAVYLCASSLQGYGNEQFFGPGTRLTVL.

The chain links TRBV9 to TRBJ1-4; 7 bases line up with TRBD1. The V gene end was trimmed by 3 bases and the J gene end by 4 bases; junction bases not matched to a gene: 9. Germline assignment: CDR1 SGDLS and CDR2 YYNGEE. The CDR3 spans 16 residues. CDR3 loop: CASSGRQGLGNEKLFF. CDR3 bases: TGTGCCAGCAGCGGCCGACAGGGTCTCGGTAATGAAAAACTGTTTTTT.

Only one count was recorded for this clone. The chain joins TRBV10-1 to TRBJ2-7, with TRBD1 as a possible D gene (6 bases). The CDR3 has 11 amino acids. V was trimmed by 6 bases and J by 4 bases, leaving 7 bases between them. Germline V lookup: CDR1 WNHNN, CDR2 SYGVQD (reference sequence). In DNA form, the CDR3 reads TGCGCCAGCAGGACAGGTTACGAGCAGTACTTC. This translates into CASRTGYEQYF.

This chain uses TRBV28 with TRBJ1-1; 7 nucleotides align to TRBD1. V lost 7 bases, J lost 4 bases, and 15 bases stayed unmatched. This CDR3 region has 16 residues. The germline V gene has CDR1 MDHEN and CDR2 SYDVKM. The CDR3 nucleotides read TGTGCCAGCACCTTTTTACCGGGACAGAGGGTCACTGAAGCTTTCTTT. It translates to CASTFLPGQRVTEAFF.

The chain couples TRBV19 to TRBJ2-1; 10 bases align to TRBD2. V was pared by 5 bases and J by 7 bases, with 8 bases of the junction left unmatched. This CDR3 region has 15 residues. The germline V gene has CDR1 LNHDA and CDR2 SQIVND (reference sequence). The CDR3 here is CASSRKREGHNEQFF. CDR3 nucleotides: TGTGCCAGTAGTCGGAAGCGGGAGGGCCATAATGAGCAGTTCTTC. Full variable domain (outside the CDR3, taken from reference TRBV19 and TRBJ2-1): DGGITQSPKYLFRKEGQNVTLSCEQNLNHDAMYWYRQDPGQGLRLIYYSQIVNDFQKGDIAEGYSVSREKKESFPLTVTSAQKNPTAFYLCASSRKREGHNEQFFGPGTRLTVL.

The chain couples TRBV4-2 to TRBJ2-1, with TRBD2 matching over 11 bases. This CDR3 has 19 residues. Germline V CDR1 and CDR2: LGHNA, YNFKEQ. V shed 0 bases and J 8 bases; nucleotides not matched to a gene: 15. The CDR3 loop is CASSQDFTSGSSVRDEQFF. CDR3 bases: TGTGCCAGCAGCCAAGATTTTACTAGCGGGAGCTCCGTTCGGGATGAGCAGTTCTTC.

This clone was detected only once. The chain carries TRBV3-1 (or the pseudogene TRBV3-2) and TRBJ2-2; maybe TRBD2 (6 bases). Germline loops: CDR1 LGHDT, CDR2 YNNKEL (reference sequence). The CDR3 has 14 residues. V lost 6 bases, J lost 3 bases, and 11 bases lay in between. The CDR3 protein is CASRAGIDTGELFF. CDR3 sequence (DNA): TGTGCCAGCAGGGCGGGAATCGACACCGGGGAGCTGTTTTTT.

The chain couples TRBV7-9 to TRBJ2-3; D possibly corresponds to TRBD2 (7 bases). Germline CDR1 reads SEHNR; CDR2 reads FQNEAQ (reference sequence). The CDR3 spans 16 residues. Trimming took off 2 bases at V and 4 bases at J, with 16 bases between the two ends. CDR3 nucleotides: TGTGCCAGCAGCTTAATCGGGGGCGCGGGGGCAGATACGCAGTATTTT. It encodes CASSLIGGAGADTQYF.

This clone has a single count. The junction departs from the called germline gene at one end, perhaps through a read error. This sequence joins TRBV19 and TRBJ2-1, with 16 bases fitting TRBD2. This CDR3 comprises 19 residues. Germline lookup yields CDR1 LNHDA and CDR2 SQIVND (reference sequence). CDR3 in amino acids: CASSIKGLAGGPGYSEQFF. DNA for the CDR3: TGTGCCAGTAGTATTAAGGGACTAGCGGGAGGGCCGGGTTACAGTGAGCAGTTCTTC.

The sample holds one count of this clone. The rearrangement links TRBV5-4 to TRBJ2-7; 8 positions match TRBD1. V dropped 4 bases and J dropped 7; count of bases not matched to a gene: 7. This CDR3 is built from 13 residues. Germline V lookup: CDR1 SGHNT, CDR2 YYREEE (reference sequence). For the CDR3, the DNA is TGTGCCAGCAGCACGCGGACAGGGCATGAGCAGTACTTC. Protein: CASSTRTGHEQYF.

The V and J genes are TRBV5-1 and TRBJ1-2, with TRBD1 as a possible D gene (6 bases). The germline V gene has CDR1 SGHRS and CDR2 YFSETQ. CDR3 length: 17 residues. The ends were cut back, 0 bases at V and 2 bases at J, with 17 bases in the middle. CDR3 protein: CASSLEPRRGDNYGYTF. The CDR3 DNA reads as TGCGCCAGCAGCTTGGAGCCCCGCAGGGGAGACAACTATGGCTACACCTTC.

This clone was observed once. CDR3 sequence (DNA): TGTGCCAGCAGCCCATTATCCGGACAGGGTGGCAATGAGCAGTTCTTC. This gives the protein CASSPLSGQGGNEQFF. V and J are TRBV7-8 and TRBJ2-1; 8 nucleotides line up with TRBD1. Germline V gives CDR1 SGHVS, CDR2 FQNEAQ. After removal of 5 bases from V and 6 bases from J, the junction contained 12 bases not matched to a gene. This CDR3 comprises 16 residues.

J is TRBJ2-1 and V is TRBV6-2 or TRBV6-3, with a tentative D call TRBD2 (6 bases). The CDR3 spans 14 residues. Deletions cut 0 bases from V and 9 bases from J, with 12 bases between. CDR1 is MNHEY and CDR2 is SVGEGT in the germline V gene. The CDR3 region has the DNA TGTGCCAGCAGTTACTCGTGGCGGGAATCTGAGCAGTTCTTC. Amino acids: CASSYSWRESEQFF.

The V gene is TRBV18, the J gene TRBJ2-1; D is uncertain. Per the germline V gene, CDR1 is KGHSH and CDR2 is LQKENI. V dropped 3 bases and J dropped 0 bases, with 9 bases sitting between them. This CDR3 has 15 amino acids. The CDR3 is CASSPSVSSYNEQFF. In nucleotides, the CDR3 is TGTGCCAGCTCACCCTCGGTTAGCTCCTACAATGAGCAGTTCTTC.

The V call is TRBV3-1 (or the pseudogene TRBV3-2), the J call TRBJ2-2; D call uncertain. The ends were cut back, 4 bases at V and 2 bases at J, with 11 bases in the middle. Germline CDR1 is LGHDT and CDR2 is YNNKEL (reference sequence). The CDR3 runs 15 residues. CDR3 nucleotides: TGTGCCAGCAGCCCCCGGGTGGCCAACACCGGGGAGCTGTTTTTT. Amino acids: CASSPRVANTGELFF.

The CDR3 DNA follows: TGTGCCAGCAGCTTACCCCTTCGGAGCAATCAGCCCCAGCATTTT. Its translation: CASSLPLRSNQPQHF. This chain joins TRBV7-2 and TRBJ1-5; D not certain. This CDR3 contains 15 residues. Trimming removed 2 bases at V and 1 base at J, with 9 bases between. Germline V CDR1 and CDR2: SGHTA, FQGNSA.